This TCR beta chain was observed in a study of T cells in Graves' hyperthyroidism and ophthalmopathy. Study results and limitations: Most thyroid clonotypes expanded above 0.001 appeared in blood too.

Ten or more counts support this clonotype. Its antigen is currently unknown. From RNA transcripts, TCR beta CDR3 regions were amplified. In the first-round RT-PCR of the TCR CDR3, the HTBI primer set was used. TCRdb reanalysed the multiplex PCR reads using MiXCR and keeps one entry per CDR3 protein. The sample includes 600,000 or so distinct CDR3 sequences, around 15% of them seen just once. Graves' hyperthyroidism qualified as stable when ophthalmopathy did not progress within 18 months. CDR1 is SEHNR and CDR2 is FQNEAQ in the germline V gene (reference sequence). The CDR3 sequence is 14 residues long. With V trimmed by 5 bases and J by 4 bases, 6 bases remained unmatched.

The source material was blood. This TCR came from a woman in her 30s with Graves' hyperthyroidism. The rearrangement uses TRBV7-9 and TRBJ1-2; 8 bases agree with TRBD1. CDR3 DNA: TGTGCCAGCAGCCCCCCAGGGGGCGGCTATGGCTACACCTTC. Amino acids: CASSPPGGGYGYTF.